These T cell receptor beta chains were read from a single sample in a study of cytomegalovirus exposure and HLA in healthy donors. Measured with immunoSEQ multiplex PCR; TCRdb has only the in-frame clones, and not every one. This sample has about 150,000 clones; around a tenth occur once, and the top ten carry less than 2%. What was sequenced was PBMCs. The source is a male donor in good health and CMV-seronegative. The CDR3 runs from the conserved cysteine through the conserved F or W. The order of the fields is V gene, CDR3 protein.

V: TRBV5-1; CDR3: CASSLGSGGSTDTQYF
V: TRBV4-3; CDR3: CASSPDPLAGYGYTF
V: TRBV7-3; CDR3: CASSPQDRPTGELFF
V: TRBV7-2; CDR3: CASSLMVGQGLPGYGYTF
V: TRBV7-3; CDR3: CASSWTGGAGETQYF
V: TRBV19; CDR3: CASSIPGTSMYEQYF
V: TRBV18; CDR3: CASSGGQIGNQPQHF
V: TRBV28; CDR3: CASSSTGRDEKLFF
V: TRBV30; CDR3: CAWSSGGGVGNEQFF
V: TRBV6-1; CDR3: CASSDPVSGGREKLFF
V: TRBV5-4; CDR3: CASSLHATNEKLFF
V: TRBV28; CDR3: CASSSRDRVGEQYF
V: TRBV19; CDR3: CASSPTTGGGQYF
V: TRBV5-1; CDR3: CASSWAGQGATNEKLFF
V: TRBV19; CDR3: CASSITGTSGTDTQYF
V: TRBV2; CDR3: CASSPYRTSGVYNEQFF
V: TRBV5-1; CDR3: CASSSSQGIFYEQYF
V: TRBV19; CDR3: CAVRTGMKSDTQYF
V: TRBV2; CDR3: CASSPPPYEQYF
V: TRBV9; CDR3: CASSVGGGRANEQYF
V: TRBV7-8; CDR3: CASSSGQQNTEAFF
V: TRBV18; CDR3: CASSTSGGEGYGYTF
V: TRBV20-1; CDR3: CSVEDGNTIYF
V: TRBV29-1; CDR3: CSVGQGNTEAFF
V: TRBV4-3; CDR3: CASSRVGLTSGYTDTQYF
V: TRBV2; CDR3: CASSDVTGVEKLFF
V: TRBV6-5; CDR3: CASSYSFSYGYTF
V: TRBV5-1; CDR3: CASSAGTSGFNEQFF
V: TRBV19; CDR3: CASSIRDRDGYTF
V: TRBV19; CDR3: CASSLGTGAIFDTQYF
V: TRBV27; CDR3: CASLGLSSGANVLTF
V: TRBV7-2; CDR3: CASSLAGSSYEQYF
V: TRBV2; CDR3: CASSEGRQGIQYF
V: TRBV5-4; CDR3: CASSLDGTSGAETQYF
V: TRBV15; CDR3: CATSRQADTEAFF
V: TRBV6-6; CDR3: CASSKQGYTEAFF
V: TRBV5-1; CDR3: CASSLGADRTTDTQYF
V: TRBV11-2; CDR3: CASTPMSGLGEQYF
V: TRBV4-3; CDR3: CASSQETGTYSGNTIYF
V: TRBV21-1; CDR3: CASSKTPPDRGLWTDTQYF
V: TRBV29-1; CDR3: CSVEGGRGADTQYF